The 23 T cell receptor beta chains in this list originate from one sample, sequenced in a study of T-cell memory formation after mild COVID-19 (TCRdb year 2021). The library was prepared using 5' RACE. The reads were generated on an Illumina NovaSeq 6000. TCRdb redid the processing of the public reads, applying fastp at Q25 and MiXCR, and retained in-frame beta chains. Rows merge per CDR3 protein into single entries with the most common DNA and genes. In all, the sample holds 130,000 to 150,000 distinct CDR3 sequences, and over 6% of those were seen once. More than 2% of the sample belongs to the ten largest clones. Sequencing was done on a sample of PBMCs or a T cell subset sorted from them (not recorded which). Source of these receptors: an adult woman who had mild COVID-19 (a few samples of this study predate the infection). The sample titles of this study are shuffled in the database, so cell type and time point are left out; the donor was told from shared clones.

This clonotype was recorded many times. This chain connects TRBV20-1 to TRBJ2-3, with no clear D. The CDR3 runs 13 residues. The germline gives CDR1 DFQATT, CDR2 SNEGSKA (reference sequence). V lost 5 bases and J lost 2, with 11 bases in between. DNA for the CDR3: TGCAGTGCTGCTGACTCCTACACAGATACGCAGTATTTT. This sequence encodes CSAADSYTDTQYF.

This clonotype was recorded at least ten times. Written as DNA, the CDR3 is TGCAGTGCTAGAGATCTGGCAGGGAGCTCCTACGAGCAGTACTTC. Protein sequence: CSARDLAGSSYEQYF. The chain employs TRBV20-1 and TRBJ2-7; D possibly uses TRBD1 or TRBD2 (5 bases each). CDR3 size: 15 residues. Germline-derived CDR1 and CDR2 are DFQATT and SNEGSKA (reference sequence). Trimming removed 0 bases from V and 0 bases from J, with 12 bases in between.

The chain has TRBV6-1 and TRBJ2-1; TRBD2 aligns across 10 bases. The CDR3 consists of 19 residues. Germline-derived CDR1 and CDR2 are MNHNS and SASEGT. The J segment lost 0 bases and the V segment lost 6 bases, leaving 14 bases of the junction unmatched. This CDR3 is CASRPWLAGAPSSYNEQFF. DNA for the CDR3: TGTGCCAGCAGACCGTGGCTAGCGGGAGCCCCGAGCTCCTACAATGAGCAGTTCTTC.

This clonotype turned up a few times. The genes are TRBV9 and TRBJ2-1, with D perhaps matching TRBD2 (6 bases). Germline lookup yields CDR1 SGDLS and CDR2 YYNGEE. This CDR3 is 16 amino acids long. V gave up 4 bases and J gave up 2 bases, with 16 bases separating them. CDR3 region: CASSLTPGVAYNEQFF. CDR3 nucleotides: TGTGCCAGCAGCCTGACCCCGGGAGTCGCCTACAATGAGCAGTTCTTC.

This clonotype has ten or more counts. The gene calls are TRBV5-1 and TRBJ2-3; TRBD2 matches 8 bases. Trimming cost V 1 base and J 4 bases; bases outside gene matches: 5. Germline V gene data show CDR1 as SGHRS and CDR2 as YFSETQ. The CDR3 contains 15 residues. The CDR3 loop is CASSLLAGGSDTQYF. The CDR3 DNA is TGCGCCAGCAGCTTGTTGGCGGGAGGATCAGATACGCAGTATTTT.

This clonotype showed up just a few times. Germline and junction disagree at one end, which may indicate a read error. CDR3 bases: TGTGCTAGCAGCAACGGGTACTGGGATACGCAGTATTTT. Translating it yields CASSNGYWDTQYF. The chain has TRBV7-7 and TRBJ2-3; D is unclear. Germline V gives CDR1 SSHAT, CDR2 FNYEAQ (reference sequence). This CDR3 spans 13 amino acids.

This clonotype was picked up many times. The CDR3 sequence: CSARPGQGRVQPQHF. The CDR3 coding sequence is TGCAGTGCTAGACCGGGACAGGGAAGGGTTCAGCCCCAGCATTTT. V usage is TRBV20-1 and J usage is TRBJ1-5, with TRBD1 matching over 9 bases. The ends lost 2 bases at V and 6 bases at J; junction bases unmatched: 8. The CDR3 contains 15 residues. Per the germline V gene, CDR1 is DFQATT and CDR2 is SNEGSKA (reference sequence).

This clonotype has only a few counts. The chain couples TRBV25-1 to TRBJ1-2; 9 nucleotides agree with TRBD1. Germline assignment: CDR1 MGHDK and CDR2 SYGVNS. CDR3 length: 15 residues. J was trimmed by 8 bases and V by 7 bases; bases with no gene match: 14. The CDR3 DNA sequence: TGTGCCAGCAATCCTCGGACAGGGGCCTTTGTAGGCTACACCTTC. Amino acid sequence: CASNPRTGAFVGYTF.

This clonotype was counted between two and nine times. The rearrangement links TRBV29-1 to TRBJ1-1; D may be TRBD1 (6 bases). Germline assignment: CDR1 SQVTM and CDR2 ANQGSEA. The CDR3 is made up of 13 amino acids. Trimming cost V 4 bases and J 1 base, with 10 bases left between them. CDR3 residues: CSVAQQGNTEAFF. The CDR3 region has the DNA TGCAGCGTTGCACAACAGGGGAACACTGAAGCTTTCTTT.

This clonotype has a handful of counts. The chain uses TRBV5-1 and TRBJ1-4; D possibly corresponds to TRBD1 (6 bases). The CDR3 has 15 residues. The germline V gene encodes CDR1 SGHRS and CDR2 YFSETQ. V was cut by 4 bases and J by 2 bases, with 12 bases left in between. The CDR3 DNA follows: TGCGCCAGCAGCCCAACAGGGTCTACTAATGAAAAACTGTTTTTT. It translates to CASSPTGSTNEKLFF.

Ten or more counts support this clonotype. The CDR3 sequence: CASSPKRAGGRHRETQYF. Written as DNA, the CDR3 is TGCGCCAGCAGCCCGAAACGGGCGGGGGGACGGCACCGGGAGACCCAGTACTTC. The chain employs TRBV4-1 and TRBJ2-5; 8 bases line up with TRBD2. V lost 4 bases to trimming and J lost 5 bases; unmatched junction nucleotides: 18. This CDR3 comprises 18 residues. Germline loops: CDR1 MGHRA, CDR2 YSYEKL.

This clonotype was recorded at least ten times. V gene TRBV12-3 or TRBV12-4 combines with J gene TRBJ2-2, with TRBD2 identical over 8 bases. Trimming at V came to 1 base and at J to 5 bases, leaving 12 bases not matched to a gene. The CDR3 has 18 residues. The CDR3 loop reads CASSLVGLAGYLTGELFF. Here the CDR3 DNA reads TGTGCCAGCAGTTTAGTTGGGTTAGCGGGATATTTAACCGGGGAGCTGTTTTTT.

This clonotype was recorded many times. The V call is TRBV4-2, the J call TRBJ2-1; 9 bases line up with TRBD1. Germline V CDR1 and CDR2: LGHNA, YNFKEQ. The ends lost 1 base at V and 5 bases at J; junction bases unmatched: 6. The CDR3 spans 16 residues. The CDR3 here is CASSQGLDRGHNEQFF. In DNA form, the CDR3 reads TGTGCCAGCAGCCAAGGCCTGGACAGGGGCCACAATGAGCAGTTCTTC.

This clonotype was detected many times. The chain recombines TRBV12-5 with TRBJ2-5; maybe TRBD2 (6 bases). V gave up 7 bases and J gave up 5 bases, with 17 bases separating them. The germline CDR1 and CDR2 sequences are LGHNT and FRNRAP. The CDR3 is made up of 14 amino acids. The CDR3 nucleotides are TGTGCTAGTGCGCTCTGGGAGGTATGGGAGACCCAGTACTTC. It codes for CASALWEVWETQYF.

This clonotype was recorded many times. The J gene is TRBJ2-1, the V gene TRBV28; 8 nucleotides line up with TRBD2. Looked up from germline, CDR1 is MDHEN and CDR2 is SYDVKM. This CDR3 is built from 14 residues. V gave up 6 bases and J gave up 6 bases; unmatched junction bases: 7. CDR3 residues: CASRKVGGANEQFF. Written as DNA, the CDR3 is TGTGCCAGCAGGAAGGTCGGGGGGGCCAATGAGCAGTTCTTC.

This clonotype came up many times. The chain links TRBV7-3 to TRBJ2-1, with 8 bases lining up with TRBD2. The junction had 5 bases not matched to a gene; V was cut back by 1 base and J by 6 bases. CDR3 size: 15 residues. CDR1 and CDR2 from the germline V gene are SGHTA and FQGTGA. The CDR3 DNA is TGTGCCAGCAGCTTAAATAGCGGGACCGTCAATGAGCAGTTCTTC. Amino acids: CASSLNSGTVNEQFF.

This clonotype was picked up a small number of times. The chain is built from TRBV7-2 and TRBJ2-7; TRBD1 might be the D (5 bases). Trimming shortened V by 5 bases and J by 0 bases, and 11 bases separated the two germline ends. This CDR3 is built from 14 residues. CDR1 and CDR2 from the germline V gene are SGHTA and FQGNSA. CDR3 DNA: TGTGCCAGCAGCCCAGGACAAGCCTCCTACGAGCAGTACTTC. It encodes CASSPGQASYEQYF.

This clonotype turned up a few times. The V gene is TRBV30, the J gene TRBJ1-1; 9 bases fit TRBD1. CDR3 size: 15 residues. V lost 1 base, J lost 1 base, and 4 bases stayed unmatched. In germline, CDR1 is GTSNPN, CDR2 SVGIG (reference sequence). CDR3 in DNA: TGTGCCTGGAGTGACAGGGGGCGGGGGAACACTGAAGCTTTCTTT. Encoded protein: CAWSDRGRGNTEAFF.

This clonotype has a handful of counts. The rearrangement joins TRBV30 to TRBJ1-5; D is unresolved. Germline values: CDR1 GTSNPN, CDR2 SVGIG (reference sequence). The CDR3 extends over 15 amino acids. Trimming left V 2 bases short and J 0 bases short, with 11 bases between. CDR3 residues: CAWSSGIHSNQPQHF. DNA for the CDR3: TGTGCCTGGAGTTCCGGGATCCATAGCAATCAGCCCCAGCATTTT.

This clonotype has just a few counts. The rearrangement uses TRBV11-2 and TRBJ2-2, with D tentatively TRBD1 (6 bases). Trimming removed 1 base from V and 3 bases from J, with 9 bases in between. Germline V gives CDR1 SGHAT, CDR2 FQNNGV. This CDR3 comprises 15 residues. CDR3 DNA: TGTGCCAGCAGCTTAGTCAGGGGTTACACCGGGGAGCTGTTTTTT. It translates to CASSLVRGYTGELFF.

This chain links TRBV6-2 or TRBV6-3 with TRBJ1-5; the D is unclear. Germline V lookup: CDR1 MNHEY, CDR2 SVGEGT. The CDR3 totals 13 residues. Trimming cost V 7 bases and J 0 bases, with 7 bases left between them. CDR3 residues: CASTLYSNQPQHF. In DNA, the CDR3 is TGTGCCAGCACTCTTTATAGCAATCAGCCCCAGCATTTT.

This clonotype was recorded many times. V gene TRBV4-2 combines with J gene TRBJ1-4; 10 bases line up with TRBD1. CDR1 is LGHNA and CDR2 is YNFKEQ in the germline V gene. The CDR3 has 16 residues. V gave up 1 base and J gave up 7 bases; unmatched junction bases: 6. DNA for the CDR3: TGTGCCAGCAGCCAAGTAGGGGACAGGGGCGGTGAAAAACTGTTTTTT. It translates to CASSQVGDRGGEKLFF.

V gene TRBV4-3 combines with J gene TRBJ2-5; the match to TRBD2 covers 9 bases. Germline V gene data show CDR1 as LGHNA and CDR2 as YSLEER. This CDR3 has 19 amino acids. Losses at the gene ends were 4 bases for V and 7 bases for J; bases not matched to a gene: 22. The CDR3: CASSPGTSQTSWALGTQYF. Written as DNA, the CDR3 is TGCGCCAGCAGCCCAGGGACTAGCCAGACGTCGTGGGCTTTGGGGACCCAGTACTTC.